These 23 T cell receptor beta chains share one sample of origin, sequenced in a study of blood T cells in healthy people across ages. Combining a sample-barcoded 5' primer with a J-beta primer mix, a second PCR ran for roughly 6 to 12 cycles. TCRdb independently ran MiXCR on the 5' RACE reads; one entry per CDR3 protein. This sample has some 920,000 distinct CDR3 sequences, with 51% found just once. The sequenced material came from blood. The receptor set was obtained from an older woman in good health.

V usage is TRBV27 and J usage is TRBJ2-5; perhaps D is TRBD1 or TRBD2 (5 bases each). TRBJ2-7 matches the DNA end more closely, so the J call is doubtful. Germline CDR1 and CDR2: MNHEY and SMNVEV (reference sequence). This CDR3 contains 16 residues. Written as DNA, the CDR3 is TGTGCCAGCAGTTTAATTTCCCGAGGGGCTATCCACGAGCAGTACTTC. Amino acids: CASSLISRGAIHEQYF.

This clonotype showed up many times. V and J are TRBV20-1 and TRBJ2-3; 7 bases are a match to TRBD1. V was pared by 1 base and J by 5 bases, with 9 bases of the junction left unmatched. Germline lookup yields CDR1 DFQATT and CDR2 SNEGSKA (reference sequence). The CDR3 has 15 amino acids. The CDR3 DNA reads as TGCAGTGCTAGAGCCATCCGGGACAGAGGAGATACGCAGTATTTT. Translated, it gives CSARAIRDRGDTQYF.

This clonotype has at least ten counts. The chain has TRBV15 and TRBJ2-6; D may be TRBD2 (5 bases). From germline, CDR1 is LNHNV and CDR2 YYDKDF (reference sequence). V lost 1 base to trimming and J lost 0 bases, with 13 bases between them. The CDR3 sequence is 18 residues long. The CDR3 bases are TGTGCCACCAGCAGAGTCAGGCGAACTAGCTCTGGGGCCAACGTCCTGACTTTC. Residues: CATSRVRRTSSGANVLTF.

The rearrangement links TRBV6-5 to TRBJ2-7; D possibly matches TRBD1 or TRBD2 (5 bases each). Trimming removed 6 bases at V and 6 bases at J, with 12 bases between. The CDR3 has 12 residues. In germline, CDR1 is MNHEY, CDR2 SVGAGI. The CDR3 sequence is CASRTGQLEQYF. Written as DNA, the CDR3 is TGTGCCAGCAGGACGGGGCAACTCGAGCAGTACTTC.

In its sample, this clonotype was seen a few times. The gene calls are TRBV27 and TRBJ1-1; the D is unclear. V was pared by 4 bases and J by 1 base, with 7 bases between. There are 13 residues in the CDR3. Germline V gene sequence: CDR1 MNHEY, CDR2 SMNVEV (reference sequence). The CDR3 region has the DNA TGTGCCAGCAGTTGGGCGGGGAACACTGAAGCTTTCTTT. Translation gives CASSWAGNTEAFF.

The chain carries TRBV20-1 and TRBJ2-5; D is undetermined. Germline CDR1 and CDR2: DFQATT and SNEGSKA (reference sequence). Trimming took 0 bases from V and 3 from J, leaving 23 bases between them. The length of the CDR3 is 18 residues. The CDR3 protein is CSARDRGETSWLEETQYF. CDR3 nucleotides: TGCAGTGCTAGAGATCGTGGAGAAACGTCTTGGTTAGAAGAGACCCAGTACTTC.

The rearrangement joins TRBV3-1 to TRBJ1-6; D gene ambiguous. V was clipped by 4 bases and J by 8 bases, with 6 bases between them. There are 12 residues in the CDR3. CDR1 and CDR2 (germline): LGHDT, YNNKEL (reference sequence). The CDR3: CASSLLDSPLHF. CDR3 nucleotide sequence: TGTGCCAGCAGCCTCTTGGATTCACCCCTCCACTTT.

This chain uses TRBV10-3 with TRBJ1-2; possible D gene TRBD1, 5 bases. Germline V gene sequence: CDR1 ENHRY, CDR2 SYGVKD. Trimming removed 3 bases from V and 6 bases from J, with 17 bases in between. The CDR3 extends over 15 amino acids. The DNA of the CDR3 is TGTGCCATCAGTGATTCTGGCCAGGGAGTCAATGGCTACACCTTC. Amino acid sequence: CAISDSGQGVNGYTF.

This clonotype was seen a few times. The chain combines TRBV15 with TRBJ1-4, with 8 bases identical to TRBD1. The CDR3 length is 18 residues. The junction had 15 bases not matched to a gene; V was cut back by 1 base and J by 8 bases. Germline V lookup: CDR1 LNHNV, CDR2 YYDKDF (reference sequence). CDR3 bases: TGTGCCACCAGCAGAGGCAACCCGGGACAGGAAAGGGGGGAAAAACTGTTTTTT. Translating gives CATSRGNPGQERGEKLFF.

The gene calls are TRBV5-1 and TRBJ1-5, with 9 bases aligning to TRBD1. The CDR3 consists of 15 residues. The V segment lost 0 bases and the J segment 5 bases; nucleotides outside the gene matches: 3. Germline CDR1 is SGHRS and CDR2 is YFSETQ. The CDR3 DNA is TGCGCCAGCAGCTTGGACAGGGGGCTCGATCAGCCCCAGCATTTT. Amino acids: CASSLDRGLDQPQHF.

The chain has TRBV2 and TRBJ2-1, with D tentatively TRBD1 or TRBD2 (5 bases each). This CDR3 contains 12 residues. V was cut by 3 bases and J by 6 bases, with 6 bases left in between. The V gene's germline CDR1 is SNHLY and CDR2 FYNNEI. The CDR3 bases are TGTGCCAGCAGTGATGGGGGCAATGAGCAGTTCTTC. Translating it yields CASSDGGNEQFF.

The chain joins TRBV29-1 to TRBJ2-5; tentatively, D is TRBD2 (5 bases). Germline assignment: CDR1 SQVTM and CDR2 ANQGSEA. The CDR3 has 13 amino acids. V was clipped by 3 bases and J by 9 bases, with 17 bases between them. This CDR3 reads CSVEGQAGWAQYF. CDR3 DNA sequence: TGCAGCGTTGAGGGCCAGGCGGGTTGGGCCCAGTACTTC.

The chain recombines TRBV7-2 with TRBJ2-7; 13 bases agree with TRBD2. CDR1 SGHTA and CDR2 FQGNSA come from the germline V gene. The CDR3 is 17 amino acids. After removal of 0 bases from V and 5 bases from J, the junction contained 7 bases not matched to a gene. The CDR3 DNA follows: TGTGCCAGCAGCTTAGCGTCGACTAGCGGGAGGTATAACGAGCAGTACTTC. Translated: CASSLASTSGRYNEQYF.

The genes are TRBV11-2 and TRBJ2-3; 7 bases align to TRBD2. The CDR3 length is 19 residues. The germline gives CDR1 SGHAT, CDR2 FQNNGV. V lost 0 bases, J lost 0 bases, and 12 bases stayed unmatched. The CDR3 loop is CASSLDPVGPGGSTDTQYF. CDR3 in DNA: TGTGCCAGCAGCTTAGATCCAGTAGGGCCCGGGGGGAGCACAGATACGCAGTATTTT. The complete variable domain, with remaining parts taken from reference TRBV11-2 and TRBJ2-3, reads EAGVAQSPRYKIIEKRQSVAFWCNPISGHATLYWYQQILGQGPKLLIQFQNNGVVDDSQLPKDRFSAERLKGVDSTLKIQPAKLEDSAVYLCASSLDPVGPGGSTDTQYFGPGTRLTVL.

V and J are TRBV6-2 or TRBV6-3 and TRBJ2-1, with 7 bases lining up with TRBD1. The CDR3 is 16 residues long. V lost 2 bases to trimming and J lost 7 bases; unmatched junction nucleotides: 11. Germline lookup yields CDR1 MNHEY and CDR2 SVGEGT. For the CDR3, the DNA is TGTGCCAGCAGTTACGGCGACAGGGACCTAAGGAATGAGCAGTTCTTC. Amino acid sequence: CASSYGDRDLRNEQFF.

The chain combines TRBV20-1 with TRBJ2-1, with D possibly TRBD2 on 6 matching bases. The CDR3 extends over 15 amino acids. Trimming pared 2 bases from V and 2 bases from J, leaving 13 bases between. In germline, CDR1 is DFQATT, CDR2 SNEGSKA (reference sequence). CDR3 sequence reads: CSARNGRGAYNEQFF. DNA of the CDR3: TGCAGTGCTAGAAACGGGAGAGGGGCCTACAATGAGCAGTTCTTC.

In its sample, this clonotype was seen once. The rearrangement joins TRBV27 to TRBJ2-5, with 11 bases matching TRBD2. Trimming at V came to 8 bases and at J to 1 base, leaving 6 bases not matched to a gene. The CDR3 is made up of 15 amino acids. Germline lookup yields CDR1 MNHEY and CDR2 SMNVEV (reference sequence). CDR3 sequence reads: CASATLAGGQETQYF. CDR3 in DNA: TGTGCCAGCGCAACTCTAGCGGGAGGCCAAGAGACCCAGTACTTC.

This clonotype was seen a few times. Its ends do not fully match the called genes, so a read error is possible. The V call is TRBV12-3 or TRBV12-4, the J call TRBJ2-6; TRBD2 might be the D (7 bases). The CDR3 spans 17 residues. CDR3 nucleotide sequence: TGTGCCAGCAGCTTAGGGGGGGCCTCCTCTGGGGCCAACGTCCTGACTTTC. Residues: CASSLGGASSGANVLTF.

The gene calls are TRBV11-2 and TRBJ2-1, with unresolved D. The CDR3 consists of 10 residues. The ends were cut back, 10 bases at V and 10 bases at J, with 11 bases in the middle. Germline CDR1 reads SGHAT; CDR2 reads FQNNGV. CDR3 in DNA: TGTGCCACCTTCCCCCAGGAGCAGTTCTTC. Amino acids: CATFPQEQFF.

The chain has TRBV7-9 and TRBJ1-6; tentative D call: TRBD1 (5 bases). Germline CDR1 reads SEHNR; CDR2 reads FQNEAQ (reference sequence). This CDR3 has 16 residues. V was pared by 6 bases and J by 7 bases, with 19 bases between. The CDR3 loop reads CASSSPPGLANSPLHF. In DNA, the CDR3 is TGTGCCAGCAGTTCTCCTCCGGGACTGGCCAATTCACCCCTCCACTTT.

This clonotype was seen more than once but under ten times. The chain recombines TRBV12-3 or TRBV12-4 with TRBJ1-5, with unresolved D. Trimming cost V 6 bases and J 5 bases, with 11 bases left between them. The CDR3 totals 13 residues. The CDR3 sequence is CASSPRADQPQHF. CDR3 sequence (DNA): TGTGCCAGCAGCCCCCGGGCAGATCAGCCCCAGCATTTT.

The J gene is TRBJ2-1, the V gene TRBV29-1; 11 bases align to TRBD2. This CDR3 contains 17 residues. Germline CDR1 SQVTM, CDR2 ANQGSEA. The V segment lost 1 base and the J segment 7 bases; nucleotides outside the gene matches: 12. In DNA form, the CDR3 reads TGCAGCGTTGAAGGGGGGATAGCGGGAGGGAGGTCAAATGAGCAGTTCTTC. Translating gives CSVEGGIAGGRSNEQFF.

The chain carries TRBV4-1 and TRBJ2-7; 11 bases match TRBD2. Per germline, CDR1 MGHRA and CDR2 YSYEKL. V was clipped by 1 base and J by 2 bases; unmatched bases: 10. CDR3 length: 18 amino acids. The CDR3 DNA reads TGCGCCAGCAGCCAAGCCCTTACTAGCGGGGGTTTCACCTACGAGCAGTACTTC. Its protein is CASSQALTSGGFTYEQYF.